The text below deals with one TCR beta chain. Its target is unknown. The data belong to a study of T cell repertoires in cytomegalovirus infection. TCRdb processed the reads anew with MiXCR; each CDR3 protein has one entry. The table includes roughly 87,000 distinct CDR3 sequences, about 31% detected once. Germline-derived CDR1 and CDR2 are MGHRA and YSYEKL. The CDR3 sequence is 16 residues long. V lost 1 base to trimming and J lost 2 bases; unmatched junction nucleotides: 7. Overall study findings and caveats: HLA-C-restricted CMV-specific TCR beta clonotypes were dominant in the ex vivo response.

This receptor was taken from a human donor in good health (CMV status not recorded). Some clones in this sample may be carry-over from other donors' samples. The chain combines TRBV4-1 with TRBJ1-1; TRBD1 agrees at 7 bases. The sample consisted of CD8+ T cells from cultured PBMCs, taken from culture after CMV antigen stimulation. This CDR3 reads CASSQGDSGGNTEAFF. The CDR3 DNA sequence: TGCGCCAGCAGCCAAGGGGACAGTGGTGGAAACACTGAAGCTTTCTTT.